The 16 T cell receptor beta chains in this list originate from one sample, sequenced in a study of cytomegalovirus exposure and HLA in healthy donors. With 60 Vbeta and 13 Jbeta primers, the PCR was carried out. The data were produced by immunoSEQ multiplex PCR, yet TCRdb's version contains in-frame clones alone and is incomplete. The profile covers about 130,000 clones, with under 20% appearing a single time and approximately 2.9% taken by the ten largest. Sequencing was performed on PBMCs. Every receptor here comes from a female donor in good health and CMV-seropositive.

This clone was detected only a few times. V is TRBV6-5 and J is TRBJ1-1, with a possible D match to TRBD1 (5 bases). V gave up 2 bases and J gave up 7 bases, with 20 bases separating them. Germline assignment: CDR1 MNHEY and CDR2 SVGAGI. CDR3 length: 16 amino acids. The CDR3 nucleotides read TGTGCCAGCAGTTACGCAACGCACAGGACCCCTTTTGAAGCTTTCTTT. It translates to CASSYATHRTPFEAFF.

This clone showed up just a few times. V and J are TRBV29-1 and TRBJ2-7, with 7 positions matching TRBD1. Trimming took 1 base from V and 2 from J; bases not matched to a gene: 11. The CDR3 sequence is 16 residues long. Looked up from germline, CDR1 is SQVTM and CDR2 is ANQGSEA. CDR3: CSVEGANRDRPYEQYF. As DNA, the CDR3 is TGCAGCGTTGAAGGAGCGAACCGGGACAGACCCTACGAGCAGTACTTC.

The chain combines TRBV7-8 with TRBJ2-3, with D possibly being TRBD2 (7 bases). V dropped 5 bases and J dropped 8 bases, with 14 bases sitting between them. This CDR3 contains 13 residues. Germline V lookup: CDR1 SGHVS, CDR2 FQNEAQ. CDR3 sequence: CASSQRGEGTQYF. The CDR3 nucleotides read TGTGCCAGCAGCCAAAGGGGGGAGGGTACGCAGTATTTT. Drawing the rest from reference TRBV7-8 and TRBJ2-3, the complete variable domain is GAGVSQSPRYKVAKRGQDVALRCDPISGHVSLFWYQQALGQGPEFLTYFQNEAQLDKSGLPSDRFFAERPEGSVSTLKIQRTQQEDSAVYLCASSQRGEGTQYFGPGTRLTVL.

This clone came up a few times. This rearrangement joins TRBV7-9 to TRBJ2-5; TRBD2 matches 10 bases. The CDR3 has 15 amino acids. V lost 9 bases and J lost 5; bases outside the gene matches: 12. In germline, CDR1 is SEHNR, CDR2 FQNEAQ (reference sequence). As DNA, the CDR3 is TGTGCCAGTTCCCAATACCTAGCGGGAGTGGAGACCCAGTACTTC. Its translation is CASSQYLAGVETQYF.

This clone has more than one count but fewer than ten. This chain uses TRBV9 with TRBJ2-1; possible D gene TRBD1, 5 bases. Trimming pared 2 bases from V and 0 bases from J, leaving 9 bases between. CDR3 length: 15 amino acids. Germline-derived CDR1 and CDR2 are SGDLS and YYNGEE. The CDR3, as DNA: TGTGCCAGCAGCGTGGACATTAGCTCCTACAATGAGCAGTTCTTC. Protein sequence: CASSVDISSYNEQFF.

A few counts support this clone. The gene calls are TRBV10-1 and TRBJ1-4; 8 bases map to TRBD1. V lost 7 bases, J lost 5 bases, and 3 bases stayed unmatched. The CDR3 covers 13 residues. Per germline, CDR1 WNHNN and CDR2 SYGVQD (reference sequence). CDR3 bases: TGCGCCAGCAAAGGACAGGGCAATGAAAAACTGTTTTTT. Translation gives CASKGQGNEKLFF.

This clone showed up just once. V usage is TRBV5-1 and J usage is TRBJ2-5, with 7 bases lining up with TRBD1. The V and J ends lost 0 bases and 2 bases, in that order; junction bases with no gene match: 7. The germline V gene encodes CDR1 SGHRS and CDR2 YFSETQ. There are 16 residues in the CDR3. The CDR3 reads CASSLEGARVQETQYF. The CDR3 nucleotides are TGCGCCAGCAGCTTGGAGGGGGCGCGAGTTCAAGAGACCCAGTACTTC.

The chain carries TRBV7-8 and TRBJ1-5, with D hard to call. The V end was cut by 1 base, the J end by 5 bases, with 6 bases between. Germline V gene sequence: CDR1 SGHVS, CDR2 FQNEAQ. The CDR3 loop spans 13 amino acids. The CDR3 loop reads CASSLGRYQPQHF. As DNA, the CDR3 is TGTGCCAGCAGCTTAGGCAGGTATCAGCCCCAGCATTTT.

This clone was seen only a few times. CDR3 DNA: TGTGCCAGCAGCAATGGATCAATCGGAACTCTGGAAGAGGATAACACTGAAGCTTTCTTT. This gives the protein CASSNGSIGTLEEDNTEAFF. The J gene is TRBJ1-1, the V gene TRBV21-1. TRBV21-1 is noted as a pseudogene. The CDR3 is made up of 20 amino acids.

J is TRBJ1-6 and V is TRBV7-9; possible D gene TRBD1, 5 bases. The V gene's germline CDR1 is SEHNR and CDR2 FQNEAQ (reference sequence). This CDR3 has 15 amino acids. V was clipped by 2 bases and J by 9 bases, with 14 bases between them. CDR3 in DNA: TGTGCCAGCAGCTTAAGGATGGGGGGTTTTTCACCCCTCCACTTT. Translating gives CASSLRMGGFSPLHF.

This clone showed up just a few times. V gene TRBV7-9 combines with J gene TRBJ1-1; D may be TRBD1 (5 bases). CDR1 and CDR2 from the germline V gene are SEHNR and FQNEAQ (reference sequence). The CDR3 is made up of 17 amino acids. V lost 5 bases, J lost 4 bases, and 23 bases lay in between. CDR3 in DNA: TGTGCCAGCAGCCCCGTTTTTTCCAGGGACGGGGGCACTGAAGCTTTCTTT. Protein: CASSPVFSRDGGTEAFF.

This clone was observed a handful of times. The chain has TRBV4-1 and TRBJ1-2, with D unresolved. Germline values: CDR1 MGHRA, CDR2 YSYEKL. The V gene lost 1 base and the J gene lost 0 bases, with 12 bases spanning the gap. There are 16 residues in the CDR3. The CDR3 reads CASSQVPDFANYGYTF. Written as DNA, the CDR3 is TGCGCCAGCAGCCAAGTACCGGACTTCGCTAACTATGGCTACACCTTC.

V gene TRBV2 combines with J gene TRBJ1-2; D gene uncertain. The V end was cut by 4 bases, the J end by 6 bases, with 15 bases between. The CDR3 has 14 residues. CDR1 is SNHLY, CDR2 FYNNEI, per germline. Here the CDR3 reads CASSVATGRHGYTF. The CDR3 nucleotides read TGTGCCAGCAGTGTAGCAACCGGGAGACATGGCTACACCTTC.

In its sample, this clone was seen a few times. The chain recombines TRBV29-1 with TRBJ2-1, with 9 bases identical to TRBD2. The germline CDR1 and CDR2 sequences are SQVTM and ANQGSEA. After removal of 4 bases from V and 16 bases from J, the junction contained 17 bases not matched to a gene. This CDR3 has 14 residues. The CDR3 nucleotides read TGCAGCGTTGTAGAAGGTTATAGAGCGGGAGGTTACTTCTTC. This encodes CSVVEGYRAGGYFF.

A few counts support this clone. The chain links TRBV6-1 to TRBJ1-2; 9 nucleotides match TRBD1. J gave up 4 bases and V 5 bases, and 8 bases lay outside the gene matches. Germline V gives CDR1 MNHNS, CDR2 SASEGT. This CDR3 is 15 amino acids long. In DNA form, the CDR3 reads TGTGCCAGCAGTTTACCGGGACAGGGCCGCTATGGCTACACCTTC. Translating gives CASSLPGQGRYGYTF.

This clone was recorded a few times. CDR3 sequence reads: CASIALFSYEQYF. The CDR3 nucleotides read TGTGCCAGTATAGCGTTGTTTTCCTACGAGCAGTACTTC. The chain recombines TRBV19 with TRBJ2-7; the D gene is possibly TRBD2 (5 bases). The CDR3 has 13 amino acids. The V end was cut by 7 bases, the J end by 1 base, with 11 bases between. Germline assignment: CDR1 LNHDA and CDR2 SQIVND (reference sequence). Based on the CDR3 plus reference TRBV19 and TRBJ2-7, the full variable domain is DGGITQSPKYLFRKEGQNVTLSCEQNLNHDAMYWYRQDPGQGLRLIYYSQIVNDFQKGDIAEGYSVSREKKESFPLTVTSAQKNPTAFYLCASIALFSYEQYFGPGTRLTVT.